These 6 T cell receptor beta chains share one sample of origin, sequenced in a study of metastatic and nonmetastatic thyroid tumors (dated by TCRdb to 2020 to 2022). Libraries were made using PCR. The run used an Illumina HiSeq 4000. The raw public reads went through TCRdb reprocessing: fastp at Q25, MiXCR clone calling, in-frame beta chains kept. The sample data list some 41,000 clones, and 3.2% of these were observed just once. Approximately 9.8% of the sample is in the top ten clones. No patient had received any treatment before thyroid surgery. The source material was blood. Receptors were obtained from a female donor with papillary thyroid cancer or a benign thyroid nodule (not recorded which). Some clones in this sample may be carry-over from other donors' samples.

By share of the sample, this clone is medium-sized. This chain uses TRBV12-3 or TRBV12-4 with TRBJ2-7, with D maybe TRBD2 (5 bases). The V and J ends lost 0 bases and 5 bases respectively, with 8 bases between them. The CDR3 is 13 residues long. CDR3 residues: CASSLASADEQYF. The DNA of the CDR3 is TGTGCCAGCAGTTTAGCTAGCGCTGACGAGCAGTACTTC.

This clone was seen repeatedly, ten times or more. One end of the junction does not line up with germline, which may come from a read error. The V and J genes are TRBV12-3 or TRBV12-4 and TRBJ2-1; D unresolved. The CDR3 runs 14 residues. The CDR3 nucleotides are TGTGCCAGCATGTACGGCCGCTCCTACAATGAGCAGCTCTTC. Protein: CASMYGRSYNEQLF.

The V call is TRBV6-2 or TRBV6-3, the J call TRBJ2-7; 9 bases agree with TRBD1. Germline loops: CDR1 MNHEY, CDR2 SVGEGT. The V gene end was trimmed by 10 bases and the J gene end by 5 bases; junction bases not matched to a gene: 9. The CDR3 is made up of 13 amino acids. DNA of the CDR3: TGTGCCACCCGCCGGGACAGGGAAGACGAGCAGTACTTC. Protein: CATRRDREDEQYF.

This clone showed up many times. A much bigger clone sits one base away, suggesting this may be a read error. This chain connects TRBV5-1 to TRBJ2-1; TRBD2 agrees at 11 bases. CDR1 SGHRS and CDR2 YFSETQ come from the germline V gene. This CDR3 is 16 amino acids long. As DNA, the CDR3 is TGCGCCAGCAGCGTCACTAGCGGGAGCTCCCACAATGAGCAGTTCTTC. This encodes CASSVTSGSSHNEQFF. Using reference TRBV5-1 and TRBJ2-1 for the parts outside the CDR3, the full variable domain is KAGVTQTPRYLIKTRGQQVTLSCSPISGHRSVSWYQQTPGQGLQFLFEYFSETQRNKGNFPGRFSGRQFSNSRSEMNVSTLELGDSALYLCASSVTSGSSHNEQFFGPGTRLTVL.

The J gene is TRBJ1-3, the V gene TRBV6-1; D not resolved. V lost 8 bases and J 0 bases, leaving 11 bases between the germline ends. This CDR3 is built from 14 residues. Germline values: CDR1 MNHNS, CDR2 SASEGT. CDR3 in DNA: TGTGCCAGCGCGGTCCCGGGCTCTGGAAACACCATATATTTT. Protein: CASAVPGSGNTIYF.

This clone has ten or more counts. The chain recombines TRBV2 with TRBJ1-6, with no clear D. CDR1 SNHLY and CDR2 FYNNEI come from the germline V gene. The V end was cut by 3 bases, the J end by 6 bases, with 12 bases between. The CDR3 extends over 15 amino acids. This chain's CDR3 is CASSDAVGRNSPLHF. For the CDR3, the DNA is TGTGCCAGCAGTGATGCAGTCGGCCGTAATTCACCCCTCCACTTT.